The rows below give T cell receptor beta chains drawn from one sample of a study of CD8 T cells in ankylosing spondylitis. MiXCR, applied by TCRdb to the 5' RACE reads, yields one record per CDR3 protein. Of 150,000 to 200,000 distinct CDR3 sequences in the sample, roughly 13% were seen once. Source material: blood, either unsorted or a sorted T cell fraction (not recorded which). The receptors originated from a female donor with ankylosing spondylitis or in good health (not recorded which). Both conserved end residues are part of each CDR3. D genes are given only for firm matches.

d_call	cdr3_length	v_call	j_call	cdr3_aa
NA	15	TRBV4-3	TRBJ2-3	CASSPGPESSDTQYF
NA	12	TRBV25-1	TRBJ1-2	CASSDGHYGYTF
NA	14	TRBV29-1	TRBJ2-2	CSVSLGANTGELFF
NA	15	TRBV7-2	TRBJ1-5	CASSLGSGINQPQHF
NA	17	TRBV10-3	TRBJ1-5	CAISESGPARYNQPQHF
TRBD1	15	TRBV13	TRBJ1-2	CASSLVSKGAYGYTF
NA	14	TRBV29-1	TRBJ2-1	CSVDGASWGDEQFF
TRBD2	17	TRBV7-3	TRBJ2-1	CASSLRHGREKGNEQFF
TRBD2	13	TRBV6-2/TRBV6-3	TRBJ2-7	CASWREGLNEQYF
NA	15	TRBV7-3	TRBJ2-3	CASSLNGRITDTQYF
TRBD1	14	TRBV7-2	TRBJ2-7	CASNAGTGGLGQYF
TRBD1	14	TRBV7-9	TRBJ2-7	CASSLRGTDYEQYF
TRBD2	14	TRBV20-1	TRBJ2-7	CSARASGRAYEQYF
TRBD1	16	TRBV20-1	TRBJ2-3	CSALAADRGFTDTQYF
TRBD2	16	TRBV20-1	TRBJ2-7	CSARGLAGDRSYEQYF
NA	14	TRBV7-2	TRBJ2-7	CASSARPGEDEQYF
TRBD1	13	TRBV6-2/TRBV6-3	TRBJ2-1	CASSYSPGQGRFF